This record looks at one TCR beta chain sequence and its context. The source of the sample is a study of control samples from healthy donors and cancer patients. J gave up 8 bases and V 3 bases, and 11 bases lay outside the gene matches. The CDR3 contains 16 residues. Germline CDR1 SGHAT, CDR2 FQNNGV. Assay: immunoSEQ multiplex PCR; the TCRdb copy retains only in-frame clones and omits some. The sample lists 100,000 or so clones; about 90% were seen once. The TCR sequence derives from a young woman in good health. The rearrangement joins TRBV11-2 to TRBJ2-4; 9 bases are a match to TRBD1. Input material: blood. The CDR3 region is CASSLDPTGGADIQYF. CDR3 DNA sequence: TGTGCCAGCAGCTTGGACCCAACAGGGGGCGCGGACATTCAGTACTTC.